These 4 T cell receptor beta chains came from one sample sequenced in a study of CD4 T cells in relation to SARS-CoV-2 and coronaviruses. The unexposed donors gave CD4+ T cells in about 2011-2019, prior to COVID-19. Repertoires were generated with immunoSEQ multiplex PCR, while TCRdb's copy carries only in-frame clones and drops some. The sample consists of some 65,000 clones, about 89% of them appearing once. The sequenced sample consisted of memory CD4+ T cells from PBMCs. The receptors stem from a human donor in good health.

This sequence joins TRBV10-3 and TRBJ2-1; D gene ambiguous. The CDR3 consists of 15 residues. The V and J ends lost 4 bases and 2 bases respectively, with 12 bases between them. CDR1 and CDR2 (germline): ENHRY, SYGVKD. The CDR3 is CAISGVGDPYNEQFF. The CDR3 coding sequence is TGTGCCATCAGTGGTGTGGGTGACCCCTACAATGAGCAGTTCTTC.

The J gene is TRBJ2-7, the V gene TRBV9; 9 bases match TRBD1. This CDR3 has 15 amino acids. Trimming took 6 bases from V and 2 from J; bases not matched to a gene: 9. Germline CDR1 SGDLS, CDR2 YYNGEE. CDR3 amino acids: CASTVEQGAAYEQYF. As DNA, the CDR3 is TGTGCCAGCACCGTGGAACAGGGGGCCGCCTACGAGCAGTACTTC.

The chain carries TRBV2 and TRBJ2-7, with 10 bases fitting TRBD2. In germline, CDR1 is SNHLY, CDR2 FYNNEI. Trimming took 3 bases from V and 2 from J; bases not matched to a gene: 10. The CDR3 sequence is 17 residues long. The CDR3 protein is CASSDGALAGETYEQYF. CDR3 sequence (DNA): TGTGCCAGCAGTGACGGGGCCCTAGCGGGGGAGACCTACGAGCAGTACTTC.

This clone has a single count. The chain has TRBV29-1 and TRBJ2-7; TRBD2 is a possible D gene (8 bases). Germline V gene sequence: CDR1 SQVTM, CDR2 ANQGSEA. The CDR3 covers 13 residues. V lost 1 base, J lost 12 bases, and 19 bases lay in between. The CDR3 sequence is CSVEGYRDSGRYF. The CDR3 DNA is TGCAGCGTTGAAGGTTATCGGGACAGCGGGAGGTACTTC.